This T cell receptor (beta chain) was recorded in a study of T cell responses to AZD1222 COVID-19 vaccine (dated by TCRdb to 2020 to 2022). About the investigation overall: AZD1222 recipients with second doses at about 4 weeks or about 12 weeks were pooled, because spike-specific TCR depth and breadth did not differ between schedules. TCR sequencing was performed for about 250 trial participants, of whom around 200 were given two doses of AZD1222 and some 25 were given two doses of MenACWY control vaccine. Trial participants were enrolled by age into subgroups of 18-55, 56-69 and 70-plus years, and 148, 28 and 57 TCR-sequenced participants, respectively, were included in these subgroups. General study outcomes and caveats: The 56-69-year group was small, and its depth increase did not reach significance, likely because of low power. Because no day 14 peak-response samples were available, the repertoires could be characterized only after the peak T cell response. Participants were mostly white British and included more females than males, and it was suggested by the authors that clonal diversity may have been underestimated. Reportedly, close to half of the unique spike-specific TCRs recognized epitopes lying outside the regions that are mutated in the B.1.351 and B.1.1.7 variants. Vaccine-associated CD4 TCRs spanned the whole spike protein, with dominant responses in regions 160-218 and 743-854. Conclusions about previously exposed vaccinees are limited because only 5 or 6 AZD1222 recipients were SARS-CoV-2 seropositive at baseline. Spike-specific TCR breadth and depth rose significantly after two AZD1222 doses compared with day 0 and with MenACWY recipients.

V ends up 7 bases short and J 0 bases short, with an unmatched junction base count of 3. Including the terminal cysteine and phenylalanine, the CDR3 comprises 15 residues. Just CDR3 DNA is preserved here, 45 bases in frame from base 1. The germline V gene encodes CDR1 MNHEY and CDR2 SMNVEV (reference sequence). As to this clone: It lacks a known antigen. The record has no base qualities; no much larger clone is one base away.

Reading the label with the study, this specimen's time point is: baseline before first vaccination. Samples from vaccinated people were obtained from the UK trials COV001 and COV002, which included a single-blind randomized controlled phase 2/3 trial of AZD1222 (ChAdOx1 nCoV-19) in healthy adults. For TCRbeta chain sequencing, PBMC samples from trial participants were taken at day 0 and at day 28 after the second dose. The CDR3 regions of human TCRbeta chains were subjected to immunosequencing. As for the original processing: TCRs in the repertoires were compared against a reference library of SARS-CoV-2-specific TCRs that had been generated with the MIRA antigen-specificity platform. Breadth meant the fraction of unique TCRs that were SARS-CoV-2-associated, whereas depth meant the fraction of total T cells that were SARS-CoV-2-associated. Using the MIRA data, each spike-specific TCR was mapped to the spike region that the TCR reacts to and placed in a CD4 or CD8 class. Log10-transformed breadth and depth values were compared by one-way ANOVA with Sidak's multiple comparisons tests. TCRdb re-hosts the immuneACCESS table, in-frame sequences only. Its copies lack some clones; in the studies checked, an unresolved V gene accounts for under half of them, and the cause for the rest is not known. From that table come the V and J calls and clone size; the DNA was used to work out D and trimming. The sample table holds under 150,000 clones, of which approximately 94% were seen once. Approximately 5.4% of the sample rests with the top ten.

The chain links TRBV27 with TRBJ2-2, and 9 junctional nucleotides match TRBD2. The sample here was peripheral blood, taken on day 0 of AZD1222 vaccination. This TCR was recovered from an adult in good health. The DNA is TGTGCCAGCAAAAGCGGGAGGACGAACACCGGGGAGCTGTTTTTT. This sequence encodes CASKSGRTNTGELFF.